A selection of T cell receptor beta chains follows, all from one sample in a study of T cell repertoires in cytomegalovirus infection. A single record per CDR3 protein comes from TCRdb applying MiXCR to the reads. The sample lists 200,000 or so distinct CDR3 sequences, approximately 19% occurring once. Sequencing input: PBMCs. Receptors were obtained from a human donor in good health (CMV status not recorded). Some clones in this sample may be carry-over from other donors' samples. CDR3s include the opening cysteine and the closing phenylalanine or tryptophan. D genes are given only for firm matches. Rows may omit the clone size; those that give it use once, few, many or a size class.

D: NA; J: TRBJ1-1; V: TRBV29-1; size: NA; CDR3: CSVGQGSRAEAFF; DNA: TGCAGCGTTGGGCAGGGGTCCCGGGCTGAAGCTTTCTTT
D: NA; J: TRBJ2-3; V: TRBV7-2; size: many; CDR3: CASSLQGGGTDTQYF; DNA: TGTGCCAGCAGCTTACAGGGGGGCGGCACAGATACGCAGTATTTT
D: TRBD2; J: TRBJ2-1; V: TRBV7-2; size: many; CDR3: CASSLARASGLLF; DNA: TGTGCCAGCAGCTTAGCGCGGGCTAGCGGGCTCCTCTTC
D: NA; J: TRBJ2-3; V: TRBV28; size: NA; CDR3: CASSRRDGYTDTQYF; DNA: TGTGCCAGCAGCCGCCGGGACGGATACACAGATACGCAGTATTTT
D: NA; J: TRBJ2-1; V: TRBV7-3; size: NA; CDR3: CASSQGTREQFF; DNA: TGTGCCAGCAGCCAAGGGACCCGTGAGCAGTTCTTC
D: NA; J: TRBJ1-1; V: TRBV5-1; size: NA; CDR3: CASSLEYRVNTEAFF; DNA: TGCGCCAGCAGCTTGGAGTACAGGGTGAACACTGAAGCTTTCTTT
D: NA; J: TRBJ2-3; V: TRBV11-3; size: NA; CDR3: CASSQAAASTDTQYF; DNA: TGTGCCAGCAGCCAGGCTGCGGCTAGCACAGATACGCAGTATTTT
D: TRBD2; J: TRBJ2-1; V: TRBV7-2; size: many; CDR3: CASSGYRLAGGDEQFF; DNA: TGTGCCAGCAGCGGATACCGACTAGCGGGAGGCGATGAGCAGTTCTTC
D: TRBD2; J: TRBJ2-7; V: TRBV28; size: many; CDR3: CASRPGLAGYEQYF; DNA: TGTGCCAGCAGGCCGGGACTAGCGGGGTACGAGCAGTACTTC
D: NA; J: TRBJ2-1; V: TRBV11-2; size: NA; CDR3: CASSLDPGVSYNEQFF; DNA: TGTGCCAGCAGCTTAGACCCCGGGGTTTCTTACAATGAGCAGTTCTTC
D: NA; J: TRBJ2-1; V: TRBV7-6; size: NA; CDR3: CASSLEETAVNERFF; DNA: TGTGCCAGCAGCTTAGAAGAGACAGCCGTCAATGAGCGGTTCTTC
D: TRBD2; J: TRBJ2-1; V: TRBV7-2; size: NA; CDR3: CVSSLEGLAGSYNEQFF; DNA: TGTGTCAGCAGCTTAGAGGGGCTAGCGGGCTCCTACAATGAGCAGTTCTTC
D: TRBD1; J: TRBJ2-5; V: TRBV12-3/TRBV12-4; size: NA; CDR3: CASSLDRVTQYF; DNA: TGTGCCAGCAGTTTGGACAGGGTAACCCAGTACTTC
D: NA; J: TRBJ2-2; V: TRBV19; size: NA; CDR3: CASRTQNTGELFF; DNA: TGTGCCAGTCGGACACAAAACACCGGGGAGCTGTTTTTT
D: TRBD1; J: TRBJ2-5; V: TRBV7-3; size: NA; CDR3: CASSLTGQVDETQYF; DNA: TGTGCCAGCAGCCTCACGGGACAGGTTGACGAGACCCAGTACTTC
D: NA; J: TRBJ1-1; V: TRBV5-1; size: NA; CDR3: CASSLEGHWNTEAFF; DNA: TGCGCCAGCAGCTTGGAGGGACATTGGAACACTGAAGCTTTCTTT
D: NA; J: TRBJ1-1; V: TRBV30; size: few; CDR3: CAWRRGATGNTEAFF; DNA: TGTGCCTGGAGGCGGGGGGCAACTGGGAACACTGAAGCTTTCTTT
D: NA; J: TRBJ1-1; V: TRBV6-5; size: few; CDR3: CASSYLGGGTEAFF; DNA: TGTGCCAGCAGTTACCTTGGGGGGGGCACTGAAGCTTTCTTT
D: TRBD1; J: TRBJ1-5; V: TRBV28; size: few; CDR3: CASSFGTGDQPQHF; DNA: TGTGCCAGCAGTTTTGGGACAGGGGATCAGCCCCAGCATTTT